These 6 T cell receptor beta chains share one sample of origin, sequenced in a study of shared clonotypes between healthy human individuals. Naive CD8 cells comprised CD45RO-negative, CCR7-positively selected cells, excluding terminally differentiated effector memory CD45RA+ cells. The assay was immunoSEQ multiplex PCR, and TCRdb's table has in-frame clones only and misses some. Seen here are roughly 2.1 million clones, approximately 94% observed once, and the top ten hold 1.7%. The sample was naive CD8+ T cells from PBMCs. These receptors all stem from a man between 18 and 35 years old in good health. Some clones in this sample may be carry-over from other donors' samples.

The chain is built from TRBV6-6 and TRBJ2-7; D ambiguous. Germline V gives CDR1 MNHNY, CDR2 SVGAGI (reference sequence). The V and J ends lost 0 bases and 2 bases respectively, with 8 bases between them. The CDR3 consists of 14 residues. CDR3 protein: CASSYSDITYEQYF. CDR3 bases: TGTGCCAGCAGTTACTCCGACATCACCTACGAGCAGTACTTC.

The chain links TRBV28 to TRBJ1-5; no reliable D call. Trimming removed 4 bases at V and 9 bases at J, with 7 bases between. This CDR3 has 11 amino acids. CDR1 is MDHEN, CDR2 SYDVKM, per germline. CDR3 DNA sequence: TGTGCCAGCAGTTCCCCGCCGCCCCAGCATTTT. As protein: CASSSPPPQHF.

The rearrangement joins TRBV7-9 to TRBJ2-1; either TRBD1 or TRBD2 may supply D (5 bases each). The length of the CDR3 is 14 residues. Germline loops: CDR1 SEHNR, CDR2 FQNEAQ (reference sequence). Trimming shortened V by 4 bases and J by 14 bases, and 21 bases separated the two germline ends. CDR3 in DNA: TGTGCCAGCAGCTCCCAAATAGCGCAGGACACTAAGTTCTTC. Encoded protein: CASSSQIAQDTKFF. The full variable domain, in which reference TRBV7-9 and TRBJ2-1 provide the parts outside the CDR3, is DTGVSQNPRHKITKRGQNVTFRCDPISEHNRLYWYRQTLGQGPEFLTYFQNEAQLEKSRLLSDRFSAERPKGSFSTLEIQRTEQGDSAMYLCASSSQIAQDTKFFGPGTRLTVL.

This sequence joins TRBV18 and TRBJ2-1; 8 bases fit TRBD2. The CDR3 spans 16 residues. Germline V CDR1 and CDR2: KGHSH, LQKENI. V was clipped by 0 bases and J by 1 base; unmatched bases: 2. CDR3 sequence reads: CASSPPGGGSYNEQFF. The CDR3 bases are TGTGCCAGCTCACCACCCGGGGGGGGGTCCTACAATGAGCAGTTCTTC.

The V call is TRBV2, the J call TRBJ2-7; D unresolved. There are 16 residues in the CDR3. Per germline, CDR1 SNHLY and CDR2 FYNNEI. V was cut by 1 base and J by 3 bases, with 16 bases left in between. CDR3 loop: CASSEGLHYTDYEQYF. The DNA for the CDR3 is TGTGCCAGCAGTGAAGGCCTTCACTATACAGACTACGAGCAGTACTTC.

The chain is built from TRBV7-8 and TRBJ2-1; D possibly matches TRBD1 or TRBD2 (6 bases each). This CDR3 spans 16 amino acids. The germline CDR1 and CDR2 sequences are SGHVS and FQNEAQ. The V gene lost 5 bases and the J gene lost 7 bases, with 21 bases spanning the gap. CDR3 DNA sequence: TGTGCCAGCAGCCCGTCAGGGGCGGGAAGTTTGAATGAGCAGTTCTTC. This gives the protein CASSPSGAGSLNEQFF.